These 20 T cell receptor beta chains came from one sample sequenced in a study of T cell clones after liver transplantation. TCRdb keeps only in-frame clones here, not all; method: immunoSEQ multiplex PCR. The table shows about 75,000 clones, with around 80% occurring only once. The sample here was CD4+ T cells from blood, taken less than 50 months after liver transplant. These receptors were obtained from a human patient who received a liver transplant. Some T cells may be supplied by the graft donor.

The gene calls are TRBV5-4 and TRBJ2-3, with 10 nucleotides matching TRBD2. Germline trimming cut 4 bases from V and 6 bases from J; bases unmatched to any gene: 14. The CDR3 sequence is 17 residues long. The germline V gene has CDR1 SGHNT and CDR2 YYREEE (reference sequence). The CDR3 region has the DNA TGTGCCAGCAGCCGGCAGGCCAGCGGGGGGGCCTGGGATACGCAGTATTTT. Protein: CASSRQASGGAWDTQYF.

CDR3 in amino acids: CASSSEGLETQYF. Written as DNA, the CDR3 is TGCGCCAGCAGCTCAGAGGGACTGGAGACCCAGTACTTC. The chain recombines TRBV5-1 with TRBJ2-5; tentatively, D is TRBD2 (6 bases). The CDR3 runs to 13 residues. V dropped 3 bases and J dropped 5 bases, with 11 bases sitting between them. The germline V gene encodes CDR1 SGHRS and CDR2 YFSETQ.

This clone was counted a single time. This sequence joins TRBV9 and TRBJ1-5, with D unresolved. Trimming shortened V by 0 bases and J by 6 bases, and 10 bases separated the two germline ends. CDR1 is SGDLS and CDR2 is YYNGEE in the germline V gene. The CDR3 has 14 amino acids. DNA of the CDR3: TGTGCCAGCAGCGTAGAGCCCGACGGTCAGCCCCAGCATTTT. It specifies CASSVEPDGQPQHF.

This sequence joins TRBV14 and TRBJ2-7; the D call may be TRBD1 or TRBD2 (6 bases each). Germline V gene sequence: CDR1 SGHDN, CDR2 FVKESK. The CDR3 loop spans 13 amino acids. The ends were cut back, 0 bases at V and 10 bases at J, with 13 bases in the middle. Here the CDR3 reads CASSQERRGAQYF. CDR3 nucleotides: TGTGCCAGCAGCCAAGAGCGGAGGGGGGCTCAGTACTTC.

This clone came up once. Mismatch with germline at one junction end may stem from a read error. The V gene is TRBV11-2, the J gene TRBJ2-1, with 11 bases aligning to TRBD2. The CDR3 has 15 residues. Germline-derived CDR1 and CDR2 are SGHAT and FQNNGV. The CDR3 is CASSTQGLAVRPGVF. The CDR3 DNA follows: TGTGCCAGCAGCACCCAGGGACTAGCGGTCCGACCAGGGGTCTTC.

The rearrangement links TRBV7-2 to TRBJ2-7, with 13 bases that match TRBD2. This CDR3 has 16 residues. J gave up 2 bases and V 5 bases, and 6 bases lay outside the gene matches. Germline V CDR1 and CDR2: SGHTA, FQGNSA. The CDR3 protein is CASSNSGLAGTYEQYF. The CDR3 DNA is TGTGCCAGCAGCAACTCGGGACTAGCGGGAACCTACGAGCAGTACTTC.

This clone has just a few counts. V and J are TRBV7-9 and TRBJ1-6, with 10 bases identical to TRBD1. The CDR3 is 17 amino acids. V lost 5 bases to trimming and J lost 9 bases; unmatched junction nucleotides: 13. The germline V gene has CDR1 SEHNR and CDR2 FQNEAQ (reference sequence). The CDR3 DNA reads TGTGCCAGCAGCCAGGGACAGGGGCCCGAGTATGGTTCACCCCTCCACTTT. Protein sequence: CASSQGQGPEYGSPLHF.

The CDR3: CASSFRGGGATDTQYF. The CDR3 bases are TGTGCCAGCAGCTTCCGCGGCGGGGGGGCCACAGATACGCAGTATTTT. The chain links TRBV7-2 to TRBJ2-3, with 9 nucleotides matching TRBD2. The CDR3 is 16 residues long. V dropped 3 bases and J dropped 2; count of bases not matched to a gene: 6. Germline V gene lookup returns CDR1 SGHTA and CDR2 FQGNSA.

The gene calls are TRBV7-2 and TRBJ1-4, with a weak D call TRBD1 (6 bases). Germline CDR1 is SGHTA and CDR2 is FQGNSA. Trimming took 4 bases from V and 14 from J, leaving 17 bases between them. The CDR3 has 13 residues. Here the CDR3 reads CASSSRGARGLFF. In DNA, the CDR3 is TGTGCCAGCAGCTCACGGGGGGCCCGGGGGCTGTTTTTT.

This clone was seen just once. The chain uses TRBV15 and TRBJ2-7; 9 nucleotides align to TRBD1. Germline-derived CDR1 and CDR2 are LNHNV and YYDKDF (reference sequence). V shed 0 bases, J shed 4 bases, and the junction held 1 base outside the gene matches. The CDR3 runs to 14 residues. CDR3 protein: CATSREDRGYEQYF. DNA for the CDR3: TGTGCCACCAGCAGAGAGGACAGGGGTTACGAGCAGTACTTC.

The chain's CDR3 is CASTGWGVGGNTIYF. The CDR3, as DNA: TGTGCCAGTACGGGATGGGGGGTAGGAGGAAACACCATATATTTT. V and J are TRBV19 and TRBJ1-3; tentative D call: TRBD1 (5 bases). Trimming shortened V by 7 bases and J by 4 bases, and 17 bases separated the two germline ends. The CDR3 extends over 15 amino acids. Germline-derived CDR1 and CDR2 are LNHDA and SQIVND (reference sequence).

This clone has only a few counts. The chain couples TRBV5-1 to TRBJ2-3; D may match TRBD1 or TRBD2 (5 bases each). Trimming left V 0 bases short and J 9 bases short, with 11 bases between. The CDR3 is 13 residues long. CDR1 is SGHRS and CDR2 is YFSETQ in the germline V gene. The CDR3 spells CASSLVRGTTQYF. As DNA, the CDR3 is TGCGCCAGCAGCTTGGTCCGAGGGACGACGCAGTATTTT.

This chain links TRBV5-1 with TRBJ2-5; no clear D. This CDR3 has 15 amino acids. With 3 bases removed from V and 4 bases from J, the gap between germline ends came to 16 bases. Germline V gives CDR1 SGHRS, CDR2 YFSETQ. The CDR3 coding sequence is TGCGCCAGCAGCTCGGAACCCCCGGAGCTAGAGACCCAGTACTTC. Translation gives CASSSEPPELETQYF.

This clone has only a few counts. The chain employs TRBV7-3 and TRBJ2-1; TRBD2 might be the D (6 bases). V dropped 5 bases and J dropped 9 bases, with 23 bases sitting between them. CDR3 length: 16 residues. CDR1 and CDR2 (germline): SGHTA, FQGTGA. The CDR3 sequence is CASSPPGAAGRIEQFF. The CDR3 nucleotides read TGTGCCAGCAGCCCCCCGGGCGCCGCGGGGCGAATTGAGCAGTTCTTC.

CDR3: CASSQAGIPETQYF. CDR3 sequence (DNA): TGTGCCAGCAGCCAGGCGGGGATTCCAGAGACCCAGTACTTC. The chain combines TRBV11-2 with TRBJ2-5, with D perhaps TRBD2 (6 bases). This CDR3 is 14 amino acids long. CDR1 is SGHAT and CDR2 is FQNNGV in the germline V gene. With 5 bases removed from V and 4 bases from J, the gap between germline ends came to 14 bases.

This rearrangement joins TRBV5-4 to TRBJ1-2; TRBD1 agrees at 8 bases. Germline V gene lookup returns CDR1 SGHNT and CDR2 YYREEE (reference sequence). Germline trimming cut 0 bases from V and 9 bases from J; bases unmatched to any gene: 7. CDR3 length: 14 amino acids. The CDR3 DNA is TGTGCCAGCAGCTTGGGACAGGGGCAATATCGCTACACCTTC. Its protein product is CASSLGQGQYRYTF.

By frequency in the sample, this clone is medium-sized (0.01 to 0.1%). This rearrangement joins TRBV14 to TRBJ1-5; D unclear. Germline lookup yields CDR1 SGHDN and CDR2 FVKESK. Trimming took 0 bases from V and 7 from J, leaving 7 bases between them. The CDR3 spans 13 residues. The CDR3 DNA sequence: TGTGCCAGCAGCCAAGAACTCGGGCAGCCCCAGCATTTT. Protein: CASSQELGQPQHF.

Turning to this clone: This sample also contains other DNA sequences that code for the same CDR3. The V and J genes are TRBV7-2 and TRBJ1-1, with D maybe TRBD1 (6 bases). Between the trimmed V and J ends, which lost 2 bases and 7 bases, there was a span of 8 bases. The CDR3 runs to 12 residues. Germline V gives CDR1 SGHTA, CDR2 FQGNSA. CDR3 DNA: TGTGCCAGCAGCTTAAGGGGGGGTGAAGCTTTCTTT. Translated: CASSLRGGEAFF.

The chain combines TRBV5-6 with TRBJ2-1; no firm D call. Trimming pared 1 base from V and 10 bases from J, leaving 6 bases between. CDR1 SGHDT and CDR2 YYEEEE come from the germline V gene. This CDR3 contains 11 residues. The CDR3 is CASSLRSEQFF. The CDR3 DNA reads TGTGCCAGCAGCTTGCGGTCAGAGCAGTTCTTC.

This chain links TRBV12-5 with TRBJ1-1; 7 bases align to TRBD1. Trimming took 6 bases from V and 3 from J; bases not matched to a gene: 7. The CDR3 is 14 amino acids. The germline V gene has CDR1 LGHNT and CDR2 FRNRAP. CDR3 in amino acids: CASGGTASDTEAFF. The CDR3 DNA follows: TGTGCTAGTGGGGGGACAGCTAGTGACACTGAAGCTTTCTTT.